Reported below is one T cell receptor (beta chain). This clone has a handful of counts. It lacks a known antigen. No base-level quality is on record; no much larger clone is a single base apart. The receptor library was made with the immunoSEQ multiplex PCR assay. For TCR sequencing, RNA was extracted from every sample and reverse transcribed into cDNA to serve as template. First-strand cDNA was synthesized using SuperScript III with a 2:1 mix of oligo-dT and random hexamers. A synthetic immune receptor repertoire was used to measure amplification bias, and any remaining bias was corrected computationally. The paper's processing steps were these. After raw reads were preprocessed to remove errors, the CDR3 was defined following IMGT conventions as running from the conserved cysteine to phenylalanine. Clonality was calculated as 1 minus Shannon entropy normalized by log2 of the number of productive unique TCRs. Scalp TCRbeta sequences were cross-referenced with sorted blood CD4 and CD8 repertoires so that the CD4 or CD8 identity of scalp clones could be inferred. TCRdb took this table from immuneACCESS and kept in-frame rearrangements with V and J called. Such tables lack part of the clones; where checked against another copy, unresolved V genes explain under half of the gap, and the rest is unexplained. V, J and clone size were drawn from that table, and D and trimming were deduced from the DNA. The sample table shows approximately 180,000 clones, and more than 60% are seen once. The biggest ten clones account for about 1.5% of the sample.

The data are from a study of CD8+ T cells in alopecia areata (dated by TCRdb to the late 2010s). A note on the overall study: The treated patients, all with moderate-to-severe alopecia areata, were enrolled in an open-label pilot trial of oral tofacitinib given at 5 to 10 mg twice daily. Patients stayed on tofacitinib for 6 to 18 months and then had 6 months of follow-up off drug so that delayed response and recurrence could be assessed. High-throughput TCRbeta sequencing was used to examine T cell clonal expansion in alopecia areata in both the C3H/HeJ mouse model and human patients. Scalp tissue and sorted CD4+ and CD8+ peripheral blood T cells from patchy and totalis/universalis alopecia areata patients and from healthy controls were covered by human TCRbeta sequencing. Biopsies were taken from tofacitinib-treated patients at baseline and again at 4 and 24 weeks into treatment, and several of those patients also had a later scalp biopsy. Scalp clonality was compared across normal scalp (n=4), patchy alopecia areata scalp (n=8), and alopecia totalis/universalis scalp (n=8). The RNA source kit depended on sample type: the PAXgene miRNA kit for fixed scalp, the miRNeasy kit for PBMCs, and the RNeasy kit for mouse skin. Amplification of TCRbeta CDR3 regions was done by immunoSEQ multiplex PCR using 35 Vbeta forward primers and 13 Jbeta reverse primers. Summary of the overall study and its limitations: Higher clonality and more expanded CD8+ clones were observed in lesional scalp than in normal scalp, particularly in alopecia totalis/universalis, a finding suggestive of antigenic drive. Compared with mice, TCR sequences shared between patients were less clear, possibly partly because of HLA diversity across the patient population. Unlike mouse skin, where gammadelta T cells dominate, normal human skin contains resident alphabeta T cells that get sequenced too, which complicates analysis of the scalp TCR repertoire.

Reading the germline V gene gives CDR1 SQVTM and CDR2 ANQGSEA. The CDR3, from cysteine to phenylalanine, totals 13 residues. The retained sequence is limited to the CDR3, 39 bases, with the frame set at the first base. V is reduced by 4 bases and J by 1 base, leaving a spacing of 10 bases between them. The time point label, as the study defines it: baseline before oral tofacitinib. Peripheral blood and lesional scalp punch biopsies were obtained from patients with alopecia areata. PBMCs were isolated by density centrifugation and stained for CD3, CD4 and CD8, after which CD4+ and CD8+ T cells were sorted on a FACSAria.

The source material was CD4+ T cells sorted from blood, sampled at week 0. The chain is assembled from TRBV29-1 and TRBJ2-5, with no confidently assigned D gene. The TCR originated in a human donor with alopecia areata. CDR3 loop: CSVVQVAQETQYF. The nucleotide sequence reads as follows: TGCAGCGTTGTCCAGGTAGCCCAAGAGACCCAGTACTTC.